The entry below gives a single TCR beta chain sequence along with its context. This clonotype was seen many times. Its antigen is currently not known. No base qualities exist here, and no much larger clone lies one base off it. Preparation of the library involved PCR. The data were produced on an Illumina HiSeq 2500. Molecular barcoding was employed in the preparation of TCR libraries, with unique molecular identifiers being used to normalize TCRbeta repertoire quantification. The public sequencing data were trimmed at Q25 with fastp and processed into clonotypes with MiXCR by TCRdb, which kept only in-frame beta chains. For every CDR3 protein sequence, its rows merge into one entry that carries the most common genes and DNA. The table for this sample lists 640,000 or so distinct CDR3 sequences; around 17% of them were counted only once. The ten largest clones add up to 1.1% of the sample. The germline V gene (reference sequence) gives CDR1 as DFQATT and CDR2 as SNEGSKA. The CDR3 contains 14 residues, cysteine and phenylalanine counted. Only CDR3 DNA remains: 42 bases, in frame from the first base. Compared with germline, V lacks 5 bases and J lacks 8 bases; bases without a gene match: 8.

The entry originates in a study of T-cell reconstitution after alpha-beta-depleted transplantation in children (TCRdb year 2016). In terms of the full investigation: Using TCR repertoire profiling, the study quantitatively followed how T-cell immune reconstitution unfolded in children after TCRalphabeta/CD19-depleted allogeneic hematopoietic cell transplantation.

The source of this sequence is a human donor who donated a stem cell graft to a child with acute myeloid leukemia. The chain is encoded by TRBV20-1 joined to TRBJ2-1; 11 nucleotides in the junction match TRBD2. Here the sequenced sample was PBMCs from the stem cell graft donor, taken from the stem cell graft. The sequenced DNA is TGCAGTGCTGATAGCGGGGGGGCTAGGGATGAGCAGTTCTTC. Translated, it gives CSADSGGARDEQFF.